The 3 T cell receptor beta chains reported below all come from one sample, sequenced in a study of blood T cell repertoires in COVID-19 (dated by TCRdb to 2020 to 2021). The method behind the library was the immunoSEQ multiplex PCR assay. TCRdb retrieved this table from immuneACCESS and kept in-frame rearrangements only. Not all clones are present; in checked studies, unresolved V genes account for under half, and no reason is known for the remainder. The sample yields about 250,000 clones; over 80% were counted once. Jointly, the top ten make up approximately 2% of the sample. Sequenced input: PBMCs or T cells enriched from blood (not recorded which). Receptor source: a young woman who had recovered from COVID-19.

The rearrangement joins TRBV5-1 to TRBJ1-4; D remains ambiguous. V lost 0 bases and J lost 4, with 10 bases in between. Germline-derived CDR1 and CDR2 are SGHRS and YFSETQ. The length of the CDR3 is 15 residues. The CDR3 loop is CASSLGGSHNEKLFF. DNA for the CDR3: TGCGCCAGCAGCTTGGGAGGGTCACATAATGAAAAACTGTTTTTT.

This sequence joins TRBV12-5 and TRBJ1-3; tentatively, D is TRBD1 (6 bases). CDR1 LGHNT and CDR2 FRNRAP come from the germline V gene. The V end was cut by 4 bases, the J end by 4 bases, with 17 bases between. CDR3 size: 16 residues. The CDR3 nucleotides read TGTGCTAGTGGTTCTAACCAGGGGATCGGGGGAAACACCATATATTTT. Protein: CASGSNQGIGGNTIYF.

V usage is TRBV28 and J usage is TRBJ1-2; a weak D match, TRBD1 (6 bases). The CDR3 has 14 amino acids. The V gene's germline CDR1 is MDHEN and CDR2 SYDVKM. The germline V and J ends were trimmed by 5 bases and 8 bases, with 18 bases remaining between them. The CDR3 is CASSVGGGLFGYTF. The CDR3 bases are TGTGCCAGCAGTGTGGGAGGGGGGTTATTCGGCTACACCTTC.